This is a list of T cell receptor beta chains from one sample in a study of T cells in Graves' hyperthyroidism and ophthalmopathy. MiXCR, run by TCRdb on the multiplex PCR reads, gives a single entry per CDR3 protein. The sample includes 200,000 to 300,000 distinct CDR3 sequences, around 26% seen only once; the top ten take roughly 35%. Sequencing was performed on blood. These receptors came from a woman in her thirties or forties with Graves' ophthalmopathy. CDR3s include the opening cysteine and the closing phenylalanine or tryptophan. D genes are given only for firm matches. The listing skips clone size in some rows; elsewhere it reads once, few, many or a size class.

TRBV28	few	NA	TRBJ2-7	TGTGCCAGCAGTCCCGGGCGGCTAAAGGCAGGCGAGCAGTACTTC	CASSPGRLKAGEQYF
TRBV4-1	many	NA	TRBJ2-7	TGCGCCAGCAGCCAAGAGTCTGGGAGCGGGCCTACCTACGAGCAGTACTTC	CASSQESGSGPTYEQYF
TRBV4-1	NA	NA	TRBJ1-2	TGCGCCAGCAGCCAATTTACAGGCGCCGGTAACTATGGCTACACCTTC	CASSQFTGAGNYGYTF
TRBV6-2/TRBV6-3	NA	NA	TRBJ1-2	TGTGCCAGCAGCTCCACAGGGTCCGGCATCTATGGCTACACCTTC	CASSSTGSGIYGYTF
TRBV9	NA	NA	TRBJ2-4	TGTGCCAGCAGCGTAGGATACGAGGCCCCCCTAGCCAAAAACCTTCAGTACTTC	CASSVGYEAPLAKNLQYF
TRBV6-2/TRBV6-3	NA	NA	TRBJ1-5	TGTGCCAGCAACTGGATGCCCCAGCATTTT	CASNWMPQHF
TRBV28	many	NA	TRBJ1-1	TGTGCCAGCAGCCCCTACACGGGAAACACTGAAGCTTTCTTT	CASSPYTGNTEAFF
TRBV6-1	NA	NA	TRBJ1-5	TGTGCCAGCAGTCCCCGAGAAAATTATAGCAATCAGCCCCAGCATTTT	CASSPRENYSNQPQHF
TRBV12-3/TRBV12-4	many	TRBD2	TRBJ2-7	TGTGCCAGCAGCCCGGGACTAGACTCCTACGAGCAGTACTTC	CASSPGLDSYEQYF
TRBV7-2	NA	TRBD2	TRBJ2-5	TGTGCCAGCAGCCCGATCCGTAGCGGGGGGAGGGAGACCCAGTACTTC	CASSPIRSGGRETQYF
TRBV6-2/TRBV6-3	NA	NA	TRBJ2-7	TGTGCCAGCAGTTCGAGTGGAAAGGAGCAGTACTTC	CASSSSGKEQYF
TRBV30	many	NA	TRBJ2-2	TGTGCGAGGAGCCGAGGCTACGGCGGGACCACCGGGGAGCTGTTTTTT	CARSRGYGGTTGELFF
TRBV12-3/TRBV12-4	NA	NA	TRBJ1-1	TGTGCCAGCACCCCTTCGGGAGCAAACACTGAAGCTTTCTTT	CASTPSGANTEAFF
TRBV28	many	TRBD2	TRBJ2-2	TGTGCCAGCAGTTACGAGGGACTAGCGGGAGGGCCCACCGGGGAGCTGTTTTTT	CASSYEGLAGGPTGELFF
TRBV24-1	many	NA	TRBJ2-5	TGTGCCACCAGTGCTGGGGGCGCGAGTCCGTACCAAGAGACCCAGTACTTC	CATSAGGASPYQETQYF
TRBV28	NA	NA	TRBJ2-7	TGTGCCACCGCCGAAAGTGGCGCAGCCTACGAGCAGTACTTC	CATAESGAAYEQYF
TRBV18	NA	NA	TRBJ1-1	TGTGCCAGCTCACCACTTAGACAGACGAACACTGAAGCTTTCTTT	CASSPLRQTNTEAFF
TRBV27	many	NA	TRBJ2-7	TGTGCCAGCAGTTTTTCGAGAACCTACGAGCAGTACTTC	CASSFSRTYEQYF
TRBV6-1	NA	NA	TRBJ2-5	TGTGCCAGCAGTCAGGGACACGGGGGACCCGAGACCCAGTACTTC	CASSQGHGGPETQYF
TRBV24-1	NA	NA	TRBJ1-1	TGTGCCACCAGTGATCCTACCACCCGAGCAGGCGCTTTCTTT	CATSDPTTRAGAFF
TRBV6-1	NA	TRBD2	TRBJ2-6	TGTGCCAGCGGGAGGGCAGCGAGCTCTGGGGCCAACGTCCTGACTTTC	CASGRAASSGANVLTF
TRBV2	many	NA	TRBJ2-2	TGTGCCAGCAGTGTTAGTAGAGGAGGGGAGCTGTTTTTT	CASSVSRGGELFF
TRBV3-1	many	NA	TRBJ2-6	TGTGCCAGCAGCCCCGGGGGGACAGTCTCTGGGGCCAACGTCCTGACTTTC	CASSPGGTVSGANVLTF
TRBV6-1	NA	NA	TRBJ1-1	TGTGCCACAATGCGGGGGTTGAACACTGAAGCTTTCTTT	CATMRGLNTEAFF
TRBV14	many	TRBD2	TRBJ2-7	TGTGCCAGCAGCCAAGGTCCTAGCGGAAACTCCTACGAGCAGTACTTC	CASSQGPSGNSYEQYF
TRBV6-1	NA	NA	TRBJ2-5	TGTGCCAGCACGGGACAACCTTACCAAGAGACCCAGTACTTC	CASTGQPYQETQYF
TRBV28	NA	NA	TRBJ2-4	TGTGCCAGCAGTCAACGAAGTTTACTAGCCAAAAACATTCAGTACTTC	CASSQRSLLAKNIQYF
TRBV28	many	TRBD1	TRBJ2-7	TGTGCCAGCAGCGAAAGTCGGACAGGGTTCTACGAGCAGTACTTC	CASSESRTGFYEQYF
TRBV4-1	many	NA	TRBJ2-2	TGCGCCAGCAGCCAGGGGGGAGTGGCCGGGGAGCTGTTTTTT	CASSQGGVAGELFF
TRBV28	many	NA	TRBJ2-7	TGTGCCAGCAGGCTCAGTGGCGGGACAACCTACGAGCAGTACTTC	CASRLSGGTTYEQYF
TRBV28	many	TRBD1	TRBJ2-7	TGTGCCAGCAGCGGCCGGACAGGGGGCGTTCACGAGCAGTACTTC	CASSGRTGGVHEQYF
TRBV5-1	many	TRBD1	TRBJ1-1	TGCGCCAGCAGCCCTGGACAGGCCAACACTGAAGCTTTCTTT	CASSPGQANTEAFF